This T cell receptor beta chain was retrieved from a study of CD8+ T cells in alopecia areata (dated by TCRdb to the late 2010s). The study in broad terms: The treated patients took part in an open-label pilot trial in which moderate-to-severe alopecia areata was treated with oral tofacitinib at 5 to 10 mg twice daily. Patients stayed on tofacitinib for 6 to 18 months and then had 6 months of follow-up off drug so that delayed response and recurrence could be assessed. For the treated patients, the SALT score, which quantifies what percentage of scalp surface area is affected, served as the measure of disease severity. To study T cell clonal expansion in alopecia areata, the researchers applied high-throughput TCRbeta sequencing to both the C3H/HeJ mouse model and human patients. On the human side, TCRbeta sequencing was run on scalp tissue and on sorted CD4+ and CD8+ peripheral blood T cells from healthy controls and from alopecia areata patients with either patchy or totalis/universalis disease. Biopsies were taken from tofacitinib-treated patients at baseline and again at 4 and 24 weeks into treatment, and several of those patients also had a later scalp biopsy. Scalp clonality was compared among normal scalp (n=4), patchy alopecia areata scalp (n=8), and alopecia totalis/universalis scalp (n=8). RNA came from the PAXgene miRNA kit for fixed scalp, the miRNeasy kit for PBMCs, and the RNeasy kit for mouse skin. TCRbeta CDR3 regions were amplified by immunoSEQ multiplex PCR using 35 Vbeta forward and 13 Jbeta reverse primers. The paper's findings and limits, for the study overall: Shared TCR sequences between patients were less evident than in mice, which may be partly attributable to HLA diversity in the patient population. Because the treated cohort was small and included a single nonresponder, larger studies are needed to assess links between baseline CD8+ expansion and response. Lesional scalp, especially in alopecia totalis/universalis, showed higher clonality and more expanded CD8+ clones than normal scalp, suggesting antigenic drive. Tofacitinib significantly decreased scalp clonality and the number of expanded CD8+ clones among the top 100 scalp clones. Scalp TCR repertoire analysis is complicated because resident alphabeta T cells in normal human skin are also sequenced, whereas mouse skin is dominated by gammadelta T cells. During tofacitinib treatment, many expanded lesional clones remained in scalp and blood, and this persistence may partly explain relapse after treatment is stopped.

V is cut back by 3 bases and J by 1 base, with 3 bases in the junction unmatched. The CDR3 sequence holds 16 residues, the cysteine and phenylalanine included. This entry keeps only the CDR3 DNA: 48 bases, framed from base 1. The germline V gene provides CDR1 SGDLS and CDR2 YYNGEE. Sample treatment or condition, as interpreted from the label and publication: oral pan-JAK inhibitor, 5-10 mg twice daily. Peripheral blood and lesional scalp punch biopsies were obtained from patients with alopecia areata. PBMCs were isolated by density centrifugation and stained for CD3, CD4 and CD8, and CD4+ and CD8+ T cells were sorted on a FACSAria. Library preparation was by the immunoSEQ multiplex PCR assay. RNA was extracted from all samples and reverse transcribed into cDNA, which served as template for TCR sequencing. First-strand cDNA was synthesized using SuperScript III with a 2:1 mix of oligo-dT and random hexamers. Amplification bias was assessed with a synthetic immune receptor repertoire, and residual bias was removed computationally. From the authors' description of their analysis: Raw reads were preprocessed to remove errors, and CDR3 was defined according to IMGT conventions as the region from the conserved cysteine to phenylalanine. Clonality was computed by normalizing Shannon entropy by log2 of the number of productive unique TCRs and subtracting the result from 1. CD4 or CD8 identity of scalp clones was inferred by cross-referencing scalp TCRbeta sequences with sorted blood CD4 and CD8 repertoires. Not all clones reach the TCRdb copy of this immuneACCESS table, which keeps in-frame sequences only. Checked studies attribute under half of the gap to unresolved V genes and leave the rest unexplained. D and trimming come from the DNA, and the V and J calls and clone size come from that table. The sample profile shows under 110,000 clones; roughly 56% of them were found once. The ten largest clonotypes hold 16% of the sample.

This clone has more than one count but fewer than ten. The antigen it binds to is not known. No quality values exist for individual bases; no much larger clone is one base distant. The sample carries other DNA sequences with the same CDR3. The material sequenced was CD8+ T cells sorted from blood, taken between weeks 55 and 65, from a patient treated with tofacitinib. The rearranged segments are TRBV9 and TRBJ2-3, with 12 bases in between that match TRBD2. The TCR sequence derives from a human donor with alopecia areata. The CDR3 sequence is CASSGLAGGRTDTQYF. The DNA is TGTGCCAGCAGCGGGCTAGCGGGGGGGCGCACAGATACGCAGTATTTT.